Following are 11 T cell receptor beta chains from one sample sequenced in a study of blood T cell repertoires in COVID-19. Sequencing was performed with immunoSEQ multiplex PCR; in TCRdb, only in-frame clones are kept and a portion is missing. This table holds roughly 140,000 clones, under 90% found once. Source material: PBMCs or T cells enriched from blood (not recorded which). The source is a man aged 45 to 65 who had recovered from COVID-19.

The chain combines TRBV29-1 with TRBJ2-1; 7 bases map to TRBD2. V lost 7 bases to trimming and J lost 0 bases; unmatched junction nucleotides: 6. Germline V lookup: CDR1 SQVTM, CDR2 ANQGSEA. The CDR3 totals 14 residues. DNA of the CDR3: TGCAGCGCTTCGGGGGGAAGCTCCTACAATGAGCAGTTCTTC. Its protein product is CSASGGSSYNEQFF.

The chain is built from TRBV3-1 (or the pseudogene TRBV3-2) and TRBJ1-6; 9 bases are shared with TRBD1. The CDR3 is 15 residues long. Germline V CDR1 and CDR2: LGHDT, YNNKEL (reference sequence). V was clipped by 3 bases and J by 6 bases; unmatched bases: 3. CDR3 residues: CASSQRTGVNSPLHF. Written as DNA, the CDR3 is TGTGCCAGCAGCCAGAGGACAGGGGTTAATTCACCCCTCCACTTT.

This chain joins TRBV6-5 and TRBJ2-2; D is unclear. CDR1 and CDR2 (germline): MNHEY, SVGAGI. V dropped 6 bases and J dropped 2 bases, with 10 bases sitting between them. This CDR3 is built from 14 residues. The CDR3, as DNA: TGTGCCAGCAGCCTCTGGAGAAACACCGGGGAGCTGTTTTTT. Protein: CASSLWRNTGELFF.

The V gene is TRBV5-4, the J gene TRBJ1-6, with 8 positions matching TRBD1. This CDR3 is built from 15 residues. The germline V gene encodes CDR1 SGHNT and CDR2 YYREEE (reference sequence). V shed 3 bases, J shed 6 bases, and the junction held 5 bases outside the gene matches. This chain's CDR3 is CASSSGGASNSPLHF. CDR3 DNA sequence: TGTGCCAGCAGCTCAGGGGGCGCGAGTAATTCACCCCTCCACTTT.

This chain uses TRBV18 with TRBJ2-7, with D possibly TRBD1 on 5 matching bases. In germline, CDR1 is KGHSH, CDR2 LQKENI. V was clipped by 1 base and J by 3 bases, with 10 bases between them. The CDR3 is 14 residues long. The CDR3 bases are TGTGCCAGCTCACCACAGGGGTCCGGCTACGAGCAGTACTTC. Its translation: CASSPQGSGYEQYF.

V gene TRBV5-1 combines with J gene TRBJ1-1; tentative D call: TRBD1 (6 bases). CDR1 is SGHRS, CDR2 YFSETQ, per germline. The CDR3 spans 13 residues. Trimming removed 2 bases at V and 4 bases at J, with 9 bases between. The CDR3 spells CASSFQGSTEAFF. The CDR3 DNA sequence: TGCGCCAGCAGCTTCCAGGGGAGCACTGAAGCTTTCTTT.

V is TRBV6-2 or TRBV6-3 and J is TRBJ2-5; 10 positions match TRBD1. V lost 2 bases to trimming and J lost 1 base; unmatched junction nucleotides: 7. The CDR3 sequence is 17 residues long. From germline, CDR1 is MNHEY and CDR2 SVGEGT. DNA for the CDR3: TGTGCCAGCAGTTACGACCGGGACAGGGGATTCCAAGAGACCCAGTACTTC. It specifies CASSYDRDRGFQETQYF.

The rearrangement uses TRBV7-8 and TRBJ2-7, with 7 bases fitting TRBD1. Germline V gives CDR1 SGHVS, CDR2 FQNEAQ. This CDR3 comprises 14 residues. J gave up 0 bases and V 6 bases, and 5 bases lay outside the gene matches. CDR3 region: CASSRRDSSYEQYF. CDR3 DNA sequence: TGTGCCAGCAGTCGCCGGGACAGCTCCTACGAGCAGTACTTC.

The chain links TRBV6-1 to TRBJ1-5; D may be TRBD1 (5 bases). Between the trimmed V and J ends, which lost 1 base and 7 bases, there was a span of 14 bases. CDR1 is MNHNS and CDR2 is SASEGT in the germline V gene. The CDR3 extends over 15 amino acids. CDR3 DNA: TGTGCCAGCAGTGAAGTGGGGGGGTATGGCCAGCCCCAGCATTTT. Protein sequence: CASSEVGGYGQPQHF.

This chain links TRBV7-2 with TRBJ2-1; the match to TRBD1 covers 8 bases. V lost 5 bases and J lost 2; bases outside the gene matches: 5. CDR1 and CDR2 (germline): SGHTA, FQGNSA. This CDR3 contains 15 residues. CDR3: CASSVGQGPYNEQFF. CDR3 DNA sequence: TGTGCCAGCAGCGTCGGACAGGGACCCTACAATGAGCAGTTCTTC.

This clone was detected once. At one end, the junction sequence differs from germline, possibly due to a read error. The chain has TRBV6-1 and TRBJ1-1; maybe TRBD1 (6 bases). The CDR3 sequence is 14 residues long. From germline, CDR1 is MNHNS and CDR2 SASEGT. CDR3 loop: CASIEGGLNTEAFF. The CDR3 region has the DNA TGTGCCAGCATTGAAGGGGGGCTGAACACTGAAGCTTTCTTT.